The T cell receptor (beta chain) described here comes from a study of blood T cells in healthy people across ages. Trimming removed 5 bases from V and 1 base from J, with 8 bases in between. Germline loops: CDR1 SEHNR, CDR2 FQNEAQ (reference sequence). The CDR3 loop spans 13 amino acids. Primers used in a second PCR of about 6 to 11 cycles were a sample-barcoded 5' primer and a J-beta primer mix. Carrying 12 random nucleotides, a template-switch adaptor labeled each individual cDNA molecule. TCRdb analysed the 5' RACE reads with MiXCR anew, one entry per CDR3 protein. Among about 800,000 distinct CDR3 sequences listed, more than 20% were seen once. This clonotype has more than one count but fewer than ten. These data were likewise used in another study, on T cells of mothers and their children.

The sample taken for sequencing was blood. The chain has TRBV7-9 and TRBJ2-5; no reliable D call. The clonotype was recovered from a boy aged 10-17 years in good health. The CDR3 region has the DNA TGTGCCAGCAGCCGTCTACTCCAAGAGACCCAGTACTTC. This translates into CASSRLLQETQYF.